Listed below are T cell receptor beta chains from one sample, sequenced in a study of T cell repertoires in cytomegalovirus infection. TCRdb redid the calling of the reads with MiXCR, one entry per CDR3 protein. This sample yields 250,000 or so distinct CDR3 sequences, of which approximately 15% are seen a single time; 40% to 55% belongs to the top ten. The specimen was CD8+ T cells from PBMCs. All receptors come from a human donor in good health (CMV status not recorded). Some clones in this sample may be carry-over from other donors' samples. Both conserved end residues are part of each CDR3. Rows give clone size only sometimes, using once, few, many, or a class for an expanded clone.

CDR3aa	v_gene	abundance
CASSSLTGTVNQPQHF	TRBV6-2/TRBV6-3	many
CASSFHAVSNQPQHF	TRBV28	many
CASSVGAGGDYGYTF	TRBV9	few
CASSQPPGGSGYTF	TRBV19	few
CASSFGWTGTDTQYF	TRBV7-2	many
CASSPTAHSGGLSYEQYF	TRBV7-9	few
CASSPPGQGAYTEAFF	TRBV27	.
CASSLGAGTSYNEQFF	TRBV28	many
CASSPTATGTGGETQYF	TRBV4-1	.
CASSQDGLAGVKYNEQFF	TRBV4-1	few
CASSFRQDPYNEQFF	TRBV7-9	few
CASSALAGGPNEQFF	TRBV6-6	.
CASSVEWTGGEQYF	TRBV9	.
CASSVRTVGEKLFF	TRBV2	few
CASSQEAGQINYGYTF	TRBV4-3	few
CASSKPGQTDVDTGELFF	TRBV5-1	.
CASSDGLAGGVSYNEQFF	TRBV28	.
CASSLSGGAAPETQYF	TRBV7-4	.
CSVAGVRGVFGTDTQYF	TRBV29-1	few
CSVEGGRVPYEQYF	TRBV29-1	.
CASSEPRQEGKYGYTF	TRBV2	.
CASSQEGGTGNQPQHF	TRBV4-1	many
CASRRTGINYEQYF	TRBV28	few
CASSLNPVEYEQYF	TRBV12-3/TRBV12-4	.
CSGNDPLYGYTF	TRBV29-1	few
CASSDTPQAFSYGYTF	TRBV6-4	many
CASSHQGRGQYF	TRBV7-6	.
CASSMGRGAYEQYF	TRBV13	few
CASSPSGGVNTEAFF	TRBV7-9	few
CSARDPRQGDSQPQHF	TRBV20-1	.
CASSSTLGSYEQYF	TRBV7-6	few
CASSPTTNEKLFF	TRBV7-9	many
CASSLGAGLISYEQYF	TRBV7-2	many
CASSLLAGFDTGELFF	TRBV11-2	.
CASSLAQGAKETQYF	TRBV7-6	many
CAVTGKGTYEQYF	TRBV2	.
CASSPLAAGLEQFF	TRBV6-2/TRBV6-3	many
CASGTGTEAFF	TRBV11-3	many
CASSDYTRSDEQFF	TRBV6-2/TRBV6-3	few
CASSQGRPSSPLHF	TRBV14	.
CASSLSDGELFF	TRBV7-9	.
CASRLPGLYEQYF	TRBV28	medium-sized
CASSGTGNYGYTF	TRBV28	many
CASSPSGFNTGELFF	TRBV6-1	many
CASSSPGHWGYNEQFF	TRBV6-1	few
CASSPRTSSYEQYF	TRBV7-6	many
CASSFGHLSPEEETQYF	TRBV7-6	many
CASSPLNGELFF	TRBV5-6	.
CATSRPGGPGAGNEQFF	TRBV15	few
CASSQGQGNYEQYF	TRBV7-2	many
CASSFDGNNEKLFF	TRBV5-1	once
CASSLAPGQLNYGYTF	TRBV7-8	many
CASSQDFFRRNTIYF	TRBV14	.
CASSDRTGGEGYTF	TRBV25-1	many
CASSLETGYYEQYF	TRBV5-5	.
CASKGAGNTEAFF	TRBV6-5	many
CSGGFDRDSTYNEQFF	TRBV29-1	.
CASSQGAQPDSYEQYF	TRBV14	.
CASSPRDGPYEQYF	TRBV7-9	many
CASSPVPLARQGENENTEAFF	TRBV7-9	many